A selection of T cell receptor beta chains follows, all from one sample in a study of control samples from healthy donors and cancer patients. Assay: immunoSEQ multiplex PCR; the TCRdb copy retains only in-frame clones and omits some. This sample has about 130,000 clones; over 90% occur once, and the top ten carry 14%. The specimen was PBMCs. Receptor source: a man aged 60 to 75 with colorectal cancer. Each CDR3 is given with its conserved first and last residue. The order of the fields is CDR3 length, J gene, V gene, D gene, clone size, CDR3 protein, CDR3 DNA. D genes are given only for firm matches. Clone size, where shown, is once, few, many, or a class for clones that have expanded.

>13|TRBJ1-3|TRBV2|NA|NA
CASSEGAGNTIYF
TGTGCCAGCAGTGAGGGAGCCGGAAACACCATATATTTT
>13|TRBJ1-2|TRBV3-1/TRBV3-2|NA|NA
CASSQANNYGYTF
TGTGCCAGCAGCCAGGCAAACAACTATGGCTACACCTTC
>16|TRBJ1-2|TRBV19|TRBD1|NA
CASSPTWQGAPYGYTF
TGTGCCAGTAGTCCCACCTGGCAGGGGGCCCCCTATGGCTACACCTTC
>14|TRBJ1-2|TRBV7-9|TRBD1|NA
CASSTRQGAWGYTF
TGTGCCAGCAGCACTAGGCAGGGGGCGTGGGGCTACACCTTC
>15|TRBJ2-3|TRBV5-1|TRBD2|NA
CASSLTTSGSDTQYF
TGCGCCAGCAGCTTGACGACTAGCGGGTCAGATACGCAGTATTTT
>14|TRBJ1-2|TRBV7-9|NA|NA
CASSRGTTGYGYTF
TGTGCCAGCAGCCGAGGAACAACGGGTTATGGCTACACCTTC
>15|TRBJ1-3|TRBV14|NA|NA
CASSRSGTPEDTIYF
TGTGCCAGCAGCCGTTCCGGGACGCCCGAAGACACCATATATTTT
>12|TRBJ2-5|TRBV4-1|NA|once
CASSQDLETQYF
TGCGCCAGCAGCCAAGATTTAGAGACCCAGTACTTC
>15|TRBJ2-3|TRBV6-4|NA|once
CASSDSPAGTDTQYF
TGTGCCAGCAGCGATTCACCGGCAGGCACAGATACGCAGTATTTT
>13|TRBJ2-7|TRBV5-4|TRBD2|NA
CASSFPGGREQYF
TGTGCCAGCAGCTTCCCGGGGGGGAGAGAGCAGTACTTC
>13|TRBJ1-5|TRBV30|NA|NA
CAWSVLKGQPQHF
TGTGCCTGGAGTGTACTGAAGGGTCAGCCCCAGCATTTT
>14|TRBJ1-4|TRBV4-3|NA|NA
CASSQGGFNEKLFF
TGCGCCAGCAGCCAGGGAGGCTTTAATGAAAAACTGTTTTTT
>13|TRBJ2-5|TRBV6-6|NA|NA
CATTGLAQETQYF
TGTGCCACTACCGGACTGGCCCAAGAGACCCAGTACTTC
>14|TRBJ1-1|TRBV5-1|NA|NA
CASSLGGGNTEAFF
TGCGCCAGCAGCTTGGGAGGGGGGAACACTGAAGCTTTCTTT
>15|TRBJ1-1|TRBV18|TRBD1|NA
CASSRTGGLNTEAFF
TGTGCCAGCTCAAGGACAGGGGGTTTGAACACTGAAGCTTTCTTT
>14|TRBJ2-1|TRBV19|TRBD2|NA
CASIGAGGLPQQFF
TGTGCCAGTATCGGTGCGGGGGGGCTCCCCCAGCAGTTCTTC
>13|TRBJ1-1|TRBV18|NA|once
CASSANYDTEAFF
TGTGCCAGCTCGGCCAATTACGACACTGAAGCTTTCTTT
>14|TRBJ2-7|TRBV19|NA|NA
CASSPRTLGGEQYF
TGTGCCAGTAGTCCCCGGACTCTAGGGGGAGAGCAGTACTTC
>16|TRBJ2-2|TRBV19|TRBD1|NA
CASTARRGLNTGELFF
TGTGCCAGTACCGCTCGCAGGGGGCTGAACACCGGGGAGCTGTTTTTT
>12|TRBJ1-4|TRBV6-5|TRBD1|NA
CASRSTGEKLFF
TGTGCCAGCAGGTCGACAGGGGAAAAACTGTTTTTT
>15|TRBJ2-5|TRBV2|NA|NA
CASSDYTTPQETQYF
TGTGCCAGCAGCGACTACACAACACCTCAAGAGACCCAGTACTTC
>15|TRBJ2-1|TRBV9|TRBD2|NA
CASTVAGGGYNEQFF
TGTGCCAGCACAGTAGCGGGGGGCGGGTACAATGAGCAGTTCTTC
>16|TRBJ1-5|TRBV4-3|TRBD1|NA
CASSQDGTGVNQPQHF
TGCGCCAGCAGCCAAGATGGGACAGGGGTCAATCAGCCCCAGCATTTT
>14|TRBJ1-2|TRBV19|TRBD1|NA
CASSMGQGNYGYTF
TGTGCCAGTAGTATGGGACAGGGAAACTATGGCTACACCTTC
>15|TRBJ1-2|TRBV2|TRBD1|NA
CASSDFDGTGNAYTF
TGTGCCAGCAGTGATTTTGATGGGACAGGGAATGCCTACACCTTC
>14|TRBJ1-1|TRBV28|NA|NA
CASTNPGGNTEAFF
TGTGCCAGCACTAATCCCGGCGGGAACACTGAAGCTTTCTTT
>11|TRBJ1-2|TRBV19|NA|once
CASSSQYGYTF
TGTGCCAGTAGTTCCCAGTATGGCTACACCTTC
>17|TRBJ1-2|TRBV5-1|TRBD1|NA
CASSSTIAAGTGDGYTF
TGCGCCAGCAGCTCGACGATTGCCGCCGGGACAGGGGATGGCTACACCTTC
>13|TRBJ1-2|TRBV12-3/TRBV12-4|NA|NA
CASSFFANYGYTF
TGTGCCAGCAGTTTTTTCGCTAACTATGGCTACACCTTC
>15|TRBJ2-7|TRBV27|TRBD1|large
CASTHTGTGEYEQYF
TGTGCCAGCACACATACCGGGACAGGGGAGTACGAGCAGTACTTC
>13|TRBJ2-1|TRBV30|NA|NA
CAWLAGNTNEQFF
TGTGCCTGGTTGGCAGGGAACACCAATGAGCAGTTCTTC
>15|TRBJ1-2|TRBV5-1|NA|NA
CASGPGDAALYGYTF
TGCGCCAGCGGACCAGGAGACGCTGCCCTCTATGGCTACACCTTC
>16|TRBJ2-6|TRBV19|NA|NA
CASSTGRGSGANVLTF
TGTGCCAGTAGTACAGGGAGGGGGTCAGGGGCCAACGTCCTGACTTTC
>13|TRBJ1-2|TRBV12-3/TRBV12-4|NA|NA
CASSSDSYYGYTF
TGTGCCAGCAGTTCTGATTCGTATTATGGCTACACCTTC
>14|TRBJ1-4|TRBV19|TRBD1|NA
CASSIGTGGANLFF
TGTGCCAGTAGTATCGGGACAGGGGGAGCGAATCTGTTTTTT
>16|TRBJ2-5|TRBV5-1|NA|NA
CASSLDPGGLQETQYF
TGCGCCAGCAGCTTGGACCCCGGGGGTCTCCAAGAGACCCAGTACTTC
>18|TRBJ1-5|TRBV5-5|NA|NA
CASSSRTGSDGRGQPQHF
TGTGCCAGCAGCTCTCGGACGGGGTCCGACGGTCGTGGCCAGCCCCAGCATTTT
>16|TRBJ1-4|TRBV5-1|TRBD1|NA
CASSLGQGKTNEKLFF
TGCGCCAGCAGCTTGGGACAGGGAAAAACTAATGAAAAACTGTTTTTT
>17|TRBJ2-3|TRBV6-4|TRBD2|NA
CASSTRERSGGTDTQYF
TGTGCCAGCAGTACCCGGGAGCGCAGCGGGGGTACAGATACGCAGTATTTT
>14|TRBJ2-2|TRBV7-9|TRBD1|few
CASRDRGNTGELFF
TGTGCCAGCAGGGACAGGGGAAACACCGGGGAGCTGTTTTTT
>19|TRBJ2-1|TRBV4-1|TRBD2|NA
CASSQVPPGLAGGLGEQFF
TGCGCCAGCAGCCAAGTGCCCCCTGGACTAGCGGGGGGGCTAGGTGAGCAGTTCTTC
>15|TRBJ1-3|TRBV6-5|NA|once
CASSLRGHSGNTIYF
TGTGCCAGCAGCCTCAGGGGACACTCTGGAAACACCATATATTTT
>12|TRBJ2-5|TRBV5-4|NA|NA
CASSSHGETQYF
TGTGCCAGCAGTAGCCACGGAGAGACCCAGTACTTC
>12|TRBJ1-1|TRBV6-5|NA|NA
CASSRRNTEAFF
TGTGCCAGCAGCAGGAGGAACACTGAAGCTTTCTTT
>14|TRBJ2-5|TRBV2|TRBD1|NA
CASYSGTGVETQYF
TGTGCCAGCTATTCCGGGACAGGGGTCGAGACCCAGTACTTC
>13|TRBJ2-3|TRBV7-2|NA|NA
CASSLGGRDTQYF
TGTGCCAGCAGCTTAGGTGGGAGAGATACGCAGTATTTT
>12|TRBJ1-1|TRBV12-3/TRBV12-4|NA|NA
CASSYRNTEAFF
TGTGCCAGCAGTTACAGGAACACTGAAGCTTTCTTT
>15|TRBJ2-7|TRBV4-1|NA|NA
CASSQDSGTTYEQYF
TGCGCCAGCAGCCAAGACTCAGGGACGACCTACGAGCAGTACTTC
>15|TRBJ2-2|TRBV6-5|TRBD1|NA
CASRTGQGAAGELFF
TGTGCCAGCAGGACGGGACAGGGGGCAGCCGGGGAGCTGTTTTTT
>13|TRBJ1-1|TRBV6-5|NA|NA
CASSYSTGQLAFF
TGTGCCAGCAGTTACTCGACGGGACAATTAGCTTTCTTT
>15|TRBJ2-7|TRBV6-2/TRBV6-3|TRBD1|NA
CASSRPGQGTYEQYF
TGTGCCAGCAGTCGCCCGGGACAGGGTACCTACGAGCAGTACTTC
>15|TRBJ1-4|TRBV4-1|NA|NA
CASSQEGQITEKLFF
TGCGCCAGCAGCCAAGAAGGACAGATCACGGAAAAACTGTTTTTT
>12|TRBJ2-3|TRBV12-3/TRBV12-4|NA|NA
CASSTTPDTQYF
TGTGCCAGCAGTACGACGCCAGATACGCAGTATTTT
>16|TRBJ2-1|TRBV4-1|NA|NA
CASSQARGEGYNEQFF
TGCGCCAGCAGCCAAGCCAGGGGTGAGGGCTACAATGAGCAGTTCTTC